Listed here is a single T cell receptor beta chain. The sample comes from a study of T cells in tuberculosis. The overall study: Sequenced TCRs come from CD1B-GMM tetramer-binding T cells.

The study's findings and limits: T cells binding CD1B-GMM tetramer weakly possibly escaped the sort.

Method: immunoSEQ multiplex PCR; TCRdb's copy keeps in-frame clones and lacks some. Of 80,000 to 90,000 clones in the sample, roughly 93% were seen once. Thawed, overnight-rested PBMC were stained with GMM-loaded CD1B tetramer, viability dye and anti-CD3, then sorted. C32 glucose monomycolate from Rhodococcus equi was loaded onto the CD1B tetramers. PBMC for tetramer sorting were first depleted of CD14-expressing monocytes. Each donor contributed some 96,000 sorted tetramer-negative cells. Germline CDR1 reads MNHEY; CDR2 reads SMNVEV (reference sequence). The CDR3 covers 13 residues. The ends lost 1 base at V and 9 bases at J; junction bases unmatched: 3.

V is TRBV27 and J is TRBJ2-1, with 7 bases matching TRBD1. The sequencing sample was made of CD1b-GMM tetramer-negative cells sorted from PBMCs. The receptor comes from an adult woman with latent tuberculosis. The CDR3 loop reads CASSLLSGGEQFF. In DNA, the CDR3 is TGTGCCAGCAGTTTATTGTCAGGGGGTGAGCAGTTCTTC.